The rows below give T cell receptor beta chains drawn from one sample of a study of T cells in Graves' hyperthyroidism and ophthalmopathy. TCRdb called the multiplex PCR reads again in MiXCR, with one record for every CDR3 protein. This sample has a few hundred thousand distinct CDR3 sequences; roughly 22% occur once, and the top ten carry about 60%. Sequencing input: blood. All receptors come from a man younger than 40 with Graves' ophthalmopathy. Each CDR3 is given with its conserved first and last residue. Clone size is not always given. Where it is, it says once, few, many or a class for expanded clones.

abundance: few
v_gene: TRBV20-1
j_gene: TRBJ1-2
CDR3aa: CSARAQGGLARGYTF

abundance: many
v_gene: TRBV3-1
j_gene: TRBJ1-1
CDR3aa: CASSQGSRAEAFF

abundance: few
v_gene: TRBV18
j_gene: TRBJ2-7
CDR3aa: CASSGPPGTAYEQYF

abundance: .
v_gene: TRBV5-1
j_gene: TRBJ2-6
CDR3aa: CASSLEGFGANVLTF

abundance: .
v_gene: TRBV24-1
j_gene: TRBJ2-1
CDR3aa: CATSDSKPGLAGGAEQFF

abundance: .
v_gene: TRBV20-1
j_gene: TRBJ2-5
CDR3aa: CSARDGGRGQETQYF

abundance: .
v_gene: TRBV5-1
j_gene: TRBJ2-6
CDR3aa: CASSLTSGVTGANVLTF

abundance: many
v_gene: TRBV3-1
j_gene: TRBJ1-1
CDR3aa: CASSLGLGVNTEAFF

abundance: .
v_gene: TRBV5-4
j_gene: TRBJ2-2
CDR3aa: CASSLGLADYRELFF

abundance: .
v_gene: TRBV2
j_gene: TRBJ1-5
CDR3aa: CASSDQGYASQPQHF

abundance: .
v_gene: TRBV5-1
j_gene: TRBJ2-2
CDR3aa: CASSLRSNTGELFF

abundance: .
v_gene: TRBV20-1
j_gene: TRBJ1-1
CDR3aa: CSARDPEGGYTEAFF